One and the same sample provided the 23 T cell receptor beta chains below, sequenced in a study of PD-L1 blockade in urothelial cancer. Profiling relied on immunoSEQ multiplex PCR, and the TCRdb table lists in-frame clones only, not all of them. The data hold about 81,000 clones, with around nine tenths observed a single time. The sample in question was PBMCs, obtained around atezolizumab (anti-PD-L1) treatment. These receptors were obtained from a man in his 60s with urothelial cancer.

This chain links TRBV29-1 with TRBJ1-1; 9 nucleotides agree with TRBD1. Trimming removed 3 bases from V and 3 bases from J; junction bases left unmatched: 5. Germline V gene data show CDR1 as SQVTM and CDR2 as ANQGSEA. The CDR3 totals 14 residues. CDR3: CSVDRTGADTEAFF. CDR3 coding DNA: TGCAGCGTTGACCGGACAGGGGCGGACACTGAAGCTTTCTTT.

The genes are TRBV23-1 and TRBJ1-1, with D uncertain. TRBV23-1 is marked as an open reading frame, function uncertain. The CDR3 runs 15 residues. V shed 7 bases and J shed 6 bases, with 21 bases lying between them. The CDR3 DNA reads TGCGCCAGCACCACGAGGGTCAGATTTAGCGCTGAAGCTTTCTTT. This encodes CASTTRVRFSAEAFF.

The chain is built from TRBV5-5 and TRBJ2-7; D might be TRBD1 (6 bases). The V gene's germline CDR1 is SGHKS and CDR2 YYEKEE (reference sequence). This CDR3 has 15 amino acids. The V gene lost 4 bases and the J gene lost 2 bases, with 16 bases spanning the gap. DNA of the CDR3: TGTGCCAGCAGCGACCAAAAATCAGGGGCCTACGAGCAGTACTTC. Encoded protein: CASSDQKSGAYEQYF.

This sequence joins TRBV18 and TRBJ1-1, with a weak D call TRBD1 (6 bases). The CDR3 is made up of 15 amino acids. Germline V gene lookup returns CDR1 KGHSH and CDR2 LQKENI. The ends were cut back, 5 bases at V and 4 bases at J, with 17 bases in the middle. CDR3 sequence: CASSAKEGGGTEAFF. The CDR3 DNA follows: TGTGCCAGCTCAGCCAAAGAGGGAGGGGGCACTGAAGCTTTCTTT.

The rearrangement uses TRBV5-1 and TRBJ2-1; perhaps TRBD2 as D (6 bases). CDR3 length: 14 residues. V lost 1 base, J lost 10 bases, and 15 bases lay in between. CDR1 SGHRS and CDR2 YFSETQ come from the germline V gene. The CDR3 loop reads CASSLRPVSGEQFF. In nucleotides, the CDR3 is TGCGCCAGCAGCTTGAGGCCGGTTAGCGGAGAGCAGTTCTTC.

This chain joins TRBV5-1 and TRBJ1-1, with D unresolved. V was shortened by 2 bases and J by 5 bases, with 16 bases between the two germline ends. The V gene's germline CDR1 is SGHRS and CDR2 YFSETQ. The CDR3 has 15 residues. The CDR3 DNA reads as TGCGCCAGCAGCTTAGGCCCGTGGGAGGGAACTGAAGCTTTCTTT. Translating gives CASSLGPWEGTEAFF.

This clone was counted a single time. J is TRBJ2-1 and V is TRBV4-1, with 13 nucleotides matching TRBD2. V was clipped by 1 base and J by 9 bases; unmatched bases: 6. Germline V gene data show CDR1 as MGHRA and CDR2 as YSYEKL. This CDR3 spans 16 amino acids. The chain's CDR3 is CASSQGLAGGVSEQFF. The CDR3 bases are TGCGCCAGCAGCCAAGGACTAGCGGGAGGCGTGAGTGAGCAGTTCTTC.

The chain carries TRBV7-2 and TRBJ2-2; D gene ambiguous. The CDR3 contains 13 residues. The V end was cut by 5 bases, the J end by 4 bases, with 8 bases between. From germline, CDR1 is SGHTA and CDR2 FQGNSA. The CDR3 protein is CASSATTTGELFF. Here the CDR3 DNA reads TGTGCCAGCAGCGCAACTACCACCGGGGAGCTGTTTTTT.

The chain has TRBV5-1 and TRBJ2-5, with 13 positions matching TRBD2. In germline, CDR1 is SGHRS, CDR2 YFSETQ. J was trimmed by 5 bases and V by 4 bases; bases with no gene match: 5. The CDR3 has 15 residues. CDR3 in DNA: TGCGCCAGCAGCCCCGGACTAGCGGGAGCGGAGACCCAGTACTTC. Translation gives CASSPGLAGAETQYF.

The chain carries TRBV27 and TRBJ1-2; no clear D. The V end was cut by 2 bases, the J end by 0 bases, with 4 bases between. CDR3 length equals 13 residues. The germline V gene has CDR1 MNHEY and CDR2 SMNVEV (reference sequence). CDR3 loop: CASSLAANYGYTF. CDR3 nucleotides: TGTGCCAGCAGTTTAGCAGCTAACTATGGCTACACCTTC.

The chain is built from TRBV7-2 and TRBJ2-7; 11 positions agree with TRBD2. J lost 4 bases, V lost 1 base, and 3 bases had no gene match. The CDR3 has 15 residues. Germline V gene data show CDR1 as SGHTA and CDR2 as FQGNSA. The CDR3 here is CASSLVGTSGYEQYF. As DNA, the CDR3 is TGTGCCAGCAGCTTAGTCGGGACTAGCGGTTACGAGCAGTACTTC.

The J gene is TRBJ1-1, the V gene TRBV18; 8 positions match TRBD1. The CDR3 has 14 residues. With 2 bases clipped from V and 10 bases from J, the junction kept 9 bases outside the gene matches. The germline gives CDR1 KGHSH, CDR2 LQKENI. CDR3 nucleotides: TGTGCCAGCTCACCAGGGACGACAGGGGTGATAGCTTTCTTT. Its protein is CASSPGTTGVIAFF. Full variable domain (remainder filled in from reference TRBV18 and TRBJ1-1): NAGVMQNPRHLVRRRGQEARLRCSPMKGHSHVYWYRQLPEEGLKFMVYLQKENIIDESGMPKERFSAEFPKEGPSILRIQQVVRGDSAAYFCASSPGTTGVIAFFGQGTRLTVV.

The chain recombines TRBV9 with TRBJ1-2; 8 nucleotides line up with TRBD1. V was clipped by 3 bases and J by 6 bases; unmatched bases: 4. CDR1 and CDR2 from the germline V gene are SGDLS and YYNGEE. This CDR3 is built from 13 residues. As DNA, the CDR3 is TGTGCCAGCAGCGAGACAGGGGCGAATGGCTACACCTTC. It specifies CASSETGANGYTF.

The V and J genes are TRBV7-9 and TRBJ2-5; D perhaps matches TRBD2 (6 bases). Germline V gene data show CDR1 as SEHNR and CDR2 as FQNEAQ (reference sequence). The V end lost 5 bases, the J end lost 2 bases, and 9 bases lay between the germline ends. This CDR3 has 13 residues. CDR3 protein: CASSRGEQETQYF. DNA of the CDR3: TGTGCCAGCAGCCGCGGGGAGCAAGAGACCCAGTACTTC.

The CDR3 is CASSSRDGIEGEKLFF. CDR3 nucleotides: TGTGCCAGCAGCTCCCGCGACGGAATTGAGGGTGAAAAACTGTTTTTT. The gene calls are TRBV5-6 and TRBJ1-4; D remains ambiguous. Germline CDR1 and CDR2: SGHDT and YYEEEE. This CDR3 region has 16 residues. Trimming removed 3 bases from V and 7 bases from J, with 19 bases in between.

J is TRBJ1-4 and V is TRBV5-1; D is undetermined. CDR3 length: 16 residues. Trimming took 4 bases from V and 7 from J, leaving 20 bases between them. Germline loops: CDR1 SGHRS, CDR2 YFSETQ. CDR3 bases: TGCGCCAGCAGCATTGAACCGGGATCCGCTATTGAAAAACTGTTTTTT. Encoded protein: CASSIEPGSAIEKLFF.

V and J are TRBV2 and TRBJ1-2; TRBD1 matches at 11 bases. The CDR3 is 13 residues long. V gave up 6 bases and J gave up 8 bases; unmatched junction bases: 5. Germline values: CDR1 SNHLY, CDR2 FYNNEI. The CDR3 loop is CASSPDRGPGYTF. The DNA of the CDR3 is TGTGCCAGCAGCCCGGACAGGGGGCCCGGCTACACCTTC.

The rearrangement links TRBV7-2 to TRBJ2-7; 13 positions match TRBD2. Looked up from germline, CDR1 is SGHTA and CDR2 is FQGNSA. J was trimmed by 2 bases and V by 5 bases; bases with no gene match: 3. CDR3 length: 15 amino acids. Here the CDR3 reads CASSAGLAGPYEQYF. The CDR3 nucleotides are TGTGCCAGCAGCGCGGGACTAGCGGGACCCTACGAGCAGTACTTC. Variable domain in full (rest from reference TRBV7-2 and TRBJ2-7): GAGVSQSPSNKVTEKGKDVELRCDPISGHTALYWYRQSLGQGLEFLIYFQGNSAPDKSGLPSDRFSAERTGGSVSTLTIQRTQQEDSAVYLCASSAGLAGPYEQYFGPGTRLTVT.

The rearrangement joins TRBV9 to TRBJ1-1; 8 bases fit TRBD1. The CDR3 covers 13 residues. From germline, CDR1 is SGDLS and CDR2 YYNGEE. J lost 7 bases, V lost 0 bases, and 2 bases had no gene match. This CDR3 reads CASSVATGDEAFF. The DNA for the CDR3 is TGTGCCAGCAGCGTAGCGACAGGGGATGAAGCTTTCTTT.

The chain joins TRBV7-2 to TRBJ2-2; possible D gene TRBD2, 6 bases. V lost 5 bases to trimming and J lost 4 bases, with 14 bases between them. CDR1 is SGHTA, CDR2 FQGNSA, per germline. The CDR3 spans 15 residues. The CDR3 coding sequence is TGTGCCAGCAGCGCAGGGACTTGGAGCACCGGGGAGCTGTTTTTT. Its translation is CASSAGTWSTGELFF.

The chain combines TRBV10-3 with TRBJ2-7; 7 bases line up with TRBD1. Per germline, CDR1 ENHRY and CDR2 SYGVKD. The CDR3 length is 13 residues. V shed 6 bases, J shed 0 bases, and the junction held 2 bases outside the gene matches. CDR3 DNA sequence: TGTGCCATCAGCCGGACAGGCTCCTACGAGCAGTACTTC. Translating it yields CAISRTGSYEQYF.

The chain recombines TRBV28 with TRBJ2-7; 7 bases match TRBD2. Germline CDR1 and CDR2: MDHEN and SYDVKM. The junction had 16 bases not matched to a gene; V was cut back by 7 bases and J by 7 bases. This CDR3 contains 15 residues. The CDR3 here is CASTPTGRDYEEQYF. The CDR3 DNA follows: TGTGCCAGCACCCCAACTGGCAGGGACTACGAGGAGCAGTACTTC.

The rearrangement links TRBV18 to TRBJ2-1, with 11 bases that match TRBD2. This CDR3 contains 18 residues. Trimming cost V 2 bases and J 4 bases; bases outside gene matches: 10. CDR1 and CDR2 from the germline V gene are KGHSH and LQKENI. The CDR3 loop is CASSPRLAGKAGYNEQFF. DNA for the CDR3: TGTGCCAGCTCACCAAGACTAGCGGGAAAGGCTGGGTACAATGAGCAGTTCTTC.